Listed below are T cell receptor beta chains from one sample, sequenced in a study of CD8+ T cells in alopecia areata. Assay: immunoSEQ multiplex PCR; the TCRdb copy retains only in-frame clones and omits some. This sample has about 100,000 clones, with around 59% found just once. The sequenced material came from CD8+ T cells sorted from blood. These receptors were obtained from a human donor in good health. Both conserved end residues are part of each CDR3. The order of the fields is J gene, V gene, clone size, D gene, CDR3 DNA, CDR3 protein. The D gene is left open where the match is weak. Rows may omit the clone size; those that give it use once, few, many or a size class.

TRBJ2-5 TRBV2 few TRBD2 TGTGCCAGCAGTGAAGCGCTAATAGCGGGTTATCAAGAGACCCAGTACTTC CASSEALIAGYQETQYF
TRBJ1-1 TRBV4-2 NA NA TGTGCCAGCAGCCGCTTTGGGACCGACACTGAAGCTTTCTTT CASSRFGTDTEAFF
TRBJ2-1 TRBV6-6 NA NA TGTGCCAGCAGTTACCGTGGGGCTCATAATGAGCAGTTCTTC CASSYRGAHNEQFF
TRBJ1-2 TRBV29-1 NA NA TGCAGCGTTGCCGGCCCAAGTAAGAAGGCTGTTACGGGCTATGGCTACACCTTC CSVAGPSKKAVTGYGYTF
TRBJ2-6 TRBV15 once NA TGTGCCACCAGCAGAGAACAGGGATCCCTCTCTGGGGCCAACGTCCTGACTTTC CATSREQGSLSGANVLTF
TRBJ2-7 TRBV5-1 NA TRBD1 TGCGCCAGCAGCTCCCCCGGGGACAGGGTTCGTTACTTC CASSSPGDRVRYF
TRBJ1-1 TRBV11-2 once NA TGTGCCAGCAGCCCACGCACTGAAGCTTTCTTT CASSPRTEAFF
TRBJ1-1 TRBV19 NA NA TGTGCCAGTAGTATATCACCCAACAGTGGCGCTGAAGCTTTCTTT CASSISPNSGAEAFF
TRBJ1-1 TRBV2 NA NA TGTGCCAGAGGGGTGGTTGAAGCTTTCTTT CARGVVEAFF
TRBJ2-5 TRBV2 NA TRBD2 TGTGCCAGCATCGGGACTAGCGGGGTTCAAGAGACCCAGTACTTC CASIGTSGVQETQYF
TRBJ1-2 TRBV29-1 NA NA TGCAGCGTTGAAGGGGCAGGGGCGTTCTATGGCTACACCTTC CSVEGAGAFYGYTF
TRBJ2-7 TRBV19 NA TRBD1 TGTGCCAGTAGGCCCGGACAGGGGGAAACGAGAGCCTACGAGCAGTACTTC CASRPGQGETRAYEQYF
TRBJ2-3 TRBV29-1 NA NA TGCAGCGTTGGGGGGGACCAGCGCACAGATACGCAGTATTTT CSVGGDQRTDTQYF
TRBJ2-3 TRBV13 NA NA TGTGCCAGCAGCTTGCAGAAAACAGATACGCAGTATTTT CASSLQKTDTQYF
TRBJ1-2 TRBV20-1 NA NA TGCAGTGCTGCTGGGGTAAATGGCTACACCTTC CSAAGVNGYTF
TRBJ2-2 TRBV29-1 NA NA TGCAGCGCAATCAAGGGGACGGGCACCGGGGAGCTGTTTTTT CSAIKGTGTGELFF
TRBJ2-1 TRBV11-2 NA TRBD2 TGTGCCAGCAGCCGCGGGACTAGCGGATCCTCCTACAATGAGCAGTTCTTC CASSRGTSGSSYNEQFF
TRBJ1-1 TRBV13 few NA TGTGCCAGCAGCTTACGGGCCAGGGGTACTGAAGCTTTCTTT CASSLRARGTEAFF
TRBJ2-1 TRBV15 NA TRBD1 TGTGCCACCAGCGAAGACAGGGCGGATGAGCAGTTCTTC CATSEDRADEQFF
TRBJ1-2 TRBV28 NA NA TGTGCCAGCAGTTTAGAGTCAGCCTTTAACCCTAACTATGGCTACACCTTC CASSLESAFNPNYGYTF
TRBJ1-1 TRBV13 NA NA TGTGCCAGCAGCCCCTTGGTCACTGAAGCTTTCTTT CASSPLVTEAFF
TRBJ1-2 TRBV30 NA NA TGTGCCTGGAGGGACAGAGAGTATGGCTACACCTTC CAWRDREYGYTF
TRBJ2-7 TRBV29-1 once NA TGCAACGTTGAAAATTGGGGCGAGCAGTACTTC CNVENWGEQYF
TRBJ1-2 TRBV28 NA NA TGTGCCAGCAGTTTATGGACAGTCGGTAGTAACTATGGCTACACCTTC CASSLWTVGSNYGYTF
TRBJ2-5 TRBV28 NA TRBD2 TGTGCCAGCAGTTTGTTATTAGCGGGGGGCGCAGGAGAGACCCAGTACTTC CASSLLLAGGAGETQYF
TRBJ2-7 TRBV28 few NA TGTGCCAGCAGTTTATTCTACGAGCAGTACTTC CASSLFYEQYF
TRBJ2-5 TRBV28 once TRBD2 TGTGCCAGCAGTCCCTCCCCGGGGGGAGAGACCCAGTACTTC CASSPSPGGETQYF
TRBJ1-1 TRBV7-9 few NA TGTGCCAGCAGCTTAGGGGGGAACAGCCGGAACACTGAAGCTTTCTTT CASSLGGNSRNTEAFF
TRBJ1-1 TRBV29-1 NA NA TGCAGCGTTGAGGACGGGGGAGCTTTCTTT CSVEDGGAFF
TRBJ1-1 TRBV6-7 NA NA TGTGCCAGCAGTTATTCAACGTACAGGGTGGACACTGAAGCTTTCTTT CASSYSTYRVDTEAFF
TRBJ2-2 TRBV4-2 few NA TGTGCCAGCAGCCTGAGCAGGGGGGCTGATTCCGGGGAGCTGTTTTTT CASSLSRGADSGELFF
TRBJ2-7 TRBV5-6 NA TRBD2 TGTGCCAGCAGCTTGGCTAGCGGGGGGCAGACGTTGACCTACGAGCAGTACTTC CASSLASGGQTLTYEQYF
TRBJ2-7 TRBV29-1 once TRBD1 TGCAGCGTCCCCGGGGACAGGGCCGAGCAGTACTTC CSVPGDRAEQYF
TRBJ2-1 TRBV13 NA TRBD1 TGTGCCAGCAGCTCCCAGGGGGCAAATGAGCAGTTCTTC CASSSQGANEQFF
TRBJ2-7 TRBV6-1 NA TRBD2 TGTGCCAGCAGTGAGGGCACAGCGGGGGGCTCCTACGAGCAGTACTTC CASSEGTAGGSYEQYF
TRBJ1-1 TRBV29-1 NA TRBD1 TGCAGTGTATCCCGGGACAGGGGGCGAGCTTTCTTT CSVSRDRGRAFF
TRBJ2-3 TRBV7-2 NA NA TGTGCCAGCAGCCCCGCCCGCGGGACGCGCACAGATACGCAGTATTTT CASSPARGTRTDTQYF
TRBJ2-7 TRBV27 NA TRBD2 TGTGCCAGCAGTCTATCTCTAGCGGGGGGCGCCTACGAGCAGTACTTC CASSLSLAGGAYEQYF
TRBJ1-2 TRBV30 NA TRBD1 TGTGCCTGGAGTCCGGACCTTTACACGAAGGGCACAGGGGGCAGCTATGGCTACACCTTC CAWSPDLYTKGTGGSYGYTF
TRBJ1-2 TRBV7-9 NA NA TGTGCCAGCGGAGGGCTGGCCTACACCTTC CASGGLAYTF
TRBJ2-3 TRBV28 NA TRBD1 TGTGCCAGCAGTCCAATCCCGGGACAGGGGTTAGATACGCAGTATTTT CASSPIPGQGLDTQYF